This is a list of T cell receptor beta chains from one sample in a study of cytomegalovirus exposure and HLA in healthy donors. Profiled with immunoSEQ multiplex PCR; TCRdb holds only in-frame clones, not every one. Of around 170,000 clones detected, around 86% appear once; the ten largest clones hold 0.7% to 0.95%. The material sequenced was PBMCs. The receptors shown here come from a young woman in good health and CMV-seronegative. CDR3s include the opening cysteine and the closing phenylalanine or tryptophan. Each record gives: clone size, V gene, CDR3 length, J gene, D gene, CDR3 DNA, CDR3 protein. The D gene is left open where the match is weak. A row's size may be missing; if present it is once, few, many or a size class.

once	TRBV5-1	15	TRBJ2-3	-	TGCGCCAGCAGCCTGACACAACTCAGCACAGATACGCAGTATTTT	CASSLTQLSTDTQYF
-	TRBV5-1	14	TRBJ2-7	-	TGCGCCAGCAGCTTGGCCGGAACAGTGTACGAGCAGTACTTC	CASSLAGTVYEQYF
-	TRBV18	17	TRBJ2-4	TRBD2	TGTGCCAGCTCACCAAGGACTAGCGGGGTAGCCAAAAACATTCAGTACTTC	CASSPRTSGVAKNIQYF
once	TRBV29-1	13	TRBJ2-7	-	TGCAGCGTTGAATCCCCAGGGGCCTACGAGCAGTACTTC	CSVESPGAYEQYF
-	TRBV2	15	TRBJ1-3	-	TGTGCCAGCAGTGAAGTCAGTTCCTCTGGAAACACCATATATTTT	CASSEVSSSGNTIYF
few	TRBV28	15	TRBJ2-7	TRBD2	TGTGCCAGCAGTATAGCGGGAGTTTCATCCTACGAGCAGTACTTC	CASSIAGVSSYEQYF
-	TRBV7-9	15	TRBJ2-1	TRBD2	TGTGCCAGCAGCCCTCAAGCGGGATCGTACAATGAGCAGTTCTTC	CASSPQAGSYNEQFF
-	TRBV5-1	13	TRBJ2-7	TRBD1	TGCGCCAGGGCGGACAGGGCTATTGACGAGCAGTACTTC	CARADRAIDEQYF
-	TRBV21-1	19	TRBJ1-4	-	TGTGCCAGCAGCGGGGTTGAGACAGGGTATGAAATAGGGGATGAAAAACTGTTTTTT	CASSGVETGYEIGDEKLFF
few	TRBV10-1	14	TRBJ1-5	-	TGCGCCAGCAGTGAGACAGGAAGGGGTCAGCCCCAGCATTTT	CASSETGRGQPQHF
few	TRBV29-1	10	TRBJ2-2	-	TGCAGCGCTAGAGCCGGGGAGCTGTTTTTT	CSARAGELFF
-	TRBV18	11	TRBJ1-1	-	TGTGCCAGCTCACTACAGGAAGAAGCTTTCTTT	CASSLQEEAFF
-	TRBV2	14	TRBJ2-7	TRBD2	TGTGCCAGCAGTGAGGAGCGGGGGACCTACGAGCAGTACTTC	CASSEERGTYEQYF
-	TRBV6-5	15	TRBJ1-1	-	TGTGCCAGCAGTAGAGGACAGCTAATGAACACTGAAGCTTTCTTT	CASSRGQLMNTEAFF
-	TRBV5-1	15	TRBJ2-2	-	TGCGCCAGCAGCTTGACAGGGATGAACACCGGGGAGCTGTTTTTT	CASSLTGMNTGELFF
-	TRBV6-5	14	TRBJ1-2	-	TGTGCCAGCAGTTACTTCGGGGAAGAAAAAGGCTACACCTTC	CASSYFGEEKGYTF
once	TRBV5-1	13	TRBJ1-1	-	TGCGCCAGCAGCTTCGGGGGTGAGACCGAAGCTTTCTTT	CASSFGGETEAFF
-	TRBV9	15	TRBJ2-1	-	TGTGCCAGCAGCTATCCCCCGGGAGTAAACAATGAGCAGTTCTTC	CASSYPPGVNNEQFF
-	TRBV6-5	12	TRBJ2-7	-	TGTGCCACACAACTGGCGGGATACGAGCAGTACTTC	CATQLAGYEQYF
-	TRBV5-6	18	TRBJ2-3	TRBD2	TGTGCCAGCAGGAAGAATAGCGGGAGGCCCACGAGGAGAGATACGCAGTATTTT	CASRKNSGRPTRRDTQYF
-	TRBV5-1	17	TRBJ1-3	TRBD1	TGCGCCAGCAGCTCCCTCAAAACAGGGGCCTCTGGAAACACCATATATTTT	CASSSLKTGASGNTIYF
-	TRBV18	15	TRBJ2-7	TRBD2	TGTGCCAGCTCACCACCCCTAGCGGGGAGCTACGAGCAGTACTTC	CASSPPLAGSYEQYF
few	TRBV29-1	14	TRBJ2-5	-	TGCAGCGTTGAGGGAGCCGGGCCACAAGAGACCCAGTACTTC	CSVEGAGPQETQYF
-	TRBV28	15	TRBJ2-3	-	TGTGCCAGCAGTTTTCTAGCGACTAGCACAGATACGCAGTATTTT	CASSFLATSTDTQYF
-	TRBV5-1	16	TRBJ2-1	-	TGCGCCAGCAGCTTGGATGGGGGAGGAAGGAACAATGAGCAGTTCTTC	CASSLDGGGRNNEQFF
-	TRBV6-6	12	TRBJ1-3	-	TGTGCCAGCAGGAGCTCTGGAAACACCATATATTTT	CASRSSGNTIYF
-	TRBV25-1	14	TRBJ1-4	TRBD1	TGTGCCAGCAGTGGGACAGGGAGAGCGGAAAAACTGTTTTTT	CASSGTGRAEKLFF
few	TRBV6-5	15	TRBJ2-7	TRBD1	TGTGCCAGCAGCAGCCCTGGGACAGGGACATACGAGCAGTACTTC	CASSSPGTGTYEQYF
-	TRBV29-1	13	TRBJ1-4	TRBD1	TGCAGCGGCCGGGACAGGGGTAATGAAAAACTGTTTTTT	CSGRDRGNEKLFF